Sequencing of this T cell receptor (beta chain) was carried out in a study of T cell repertoires in cytomegalovirus infection (dated by TCRdb to about 2019). Regarding the study in general: Donor HLA type was relevant to the analysis, because carriage of CMV infection together with the matching HLA type was indicated by public TCR beta signatures.

Overall study results and their limits: The ex vivo response was dominated by HLA-C-restricted CMV-specific TCR beta clonotypes, which also provided the single most frequent clonotype in two of eight donors. In both this cohort and an independent cohort of approximately 350 donors, the cumulative frequency of public TCR beta family members distinguished carriers of CMV infection plus the relevant HLA type.

Sequenced using an Illumina HiSeq 1500. In-frame beta chains were kept once TCRdb had trimmed the public reads at Q25 with fastp and called clones with MiXCR. When rows share a CDR3 protein, they turn into one entry using the most common DNA and genes. The sample table contains about 310,000 distinct CDR3 sequences; only one count was recorded for about a sixth of them. About 12% of the sample is in the top ten clones. The germline V gene encodes CDR1 MNHNS and CDR2 SASEGT. Trimming costs V 0 bases and J 5 bases, and their ends lie 8 bases apart. From its cysteine to its phenylalanine, the CDR3 spans 14 amino acids. Only the CDR3 DNA stays, 42 bases, in frame from base 1. In regard to this clonotype: Its specific antigen is unknown. No much larger clone is present one base from it, and per-base qualities are unavailable.

The rearranged segments are TRBV6-1 and TRBJ1-5; confidence is insufficient to name the D gene. Sequencing used PBMCs. The sequence came from a human donor in good health (CMV status not recorded). Some clones in this sample may be carry-over from other donors' samples. The DNA is as follows: TGTGCCAGCAGTGAAGCGATGACCTATCAGCCCCAGCATTTT. It translates to CASSEAMTYQPQHF.